This T cell receptor (beta chain) is drawn from a study of OX40 agonist ivuxolimab in advanced cancers. The method was immunoSEQ multiplex PCR; TCRdb's version includes in-frame clones alone and lacks a portion of them. The top ten clones hold roughly 13% of a sample with roughly 39,000 clones, 70% to 90% of them seen once. Germline loops: CDR1 WSHSY, CDR2 SAAADI. The V gene lost 1 base and the J gene lost 3 bases, with 13 bases spanning the gap. The CDR3 spans 16 residues. This clonotype was obtained from an adult with an advanced solid tumor such as melanoma, head and neck, liver or kidney cancer. J is TRBJ2-4 and V is TRBV10-2, with D unresolved. The sample consisted of CD4+ or CD8+ T cells sorted from blood, taken in a trial of the OX40 agonist ivuxolimab. The CDR3 here is CASSEWTGSVKNIQYF. The DNA of the CDR3 is TGCGCCAGCAGTGAGTGGACGGGTTCTGTCAAAAACATTCAGTACTTC.